This T cell receptor (beta chain) was obtained from a study of immune heterogeneity within non-small cell lung tumors. Study-level results: While identical dominant CDR3 beta clonotypes recurred across tumor sites within a patient, high-frequency clones unique to individual sites also appeared.

This clonotype is medium-sized within its sample. Its matching antigen is unknown. The TCR beta CDR3 region underwent multiplex PCR amplification with 32 V and 13 J primers. Each CDR3 protein gets one entry after TCRdb re-called the multiplex PCR reads with MiXCR. Counted here are thousands of distinct CDR3 sequences, 20% to 30% occurring once; the ten biggest clones make up approximately 8%. As template, the study used bulk tumor genomic DNA at roughly 600 ng per sample. Several biopsies were collected from each primary tumor during surgery. They were spaced as far apart as possible within the tumor mass. Patients with untreated, newly diagnosed non-small cell lung cancer underwent curative surgery. Germline CDR1 is MNHNS and CDR2 is SASEGT. The J segment lost 2 bases and the V segment lost 7 bases, leaving 10 bases of the junction unmatched. The CDR3 length is 16 residues.

The receptor's source is a woman aged 55-69 years with non-small cell lung cancer. V usage is TRBV6-1 and J usage is TRBJ2-7; 11 nucleotides agree with TRBD2. Source material: lung tumor tissue. This CDR3 is CASIYAGGLAAYEQYF. Here the CDR3 DNA reads TGTGCCAGCATCTACGCCGGGGGACTAGCGGCCTACGAGCAGTACTTC.